A selection of T cell receptor beta chains follows, all from one sample in a study of response to subunit inactivated influenza vaccine. TCRdb re-called the RT-PCR reads through MiXCR, storing one row per CDR3 protein. The sample lists under 750,000 distinct CDR3 sequences, roughly 10% occurring once. This sample comprised PBMCs from blood, obtained on the day of vaccination. The source is a man aged 45 to 65 who received an inactivated influenza vaccine. Both conserved end residues are part of each CDR3. A D gene is named only where the DNA matches it firmly. Clone size appears in some rows only: once, few, many, or a class for an expanded clone.

D gene: .
J gene: TRBJ1-1
V gene: TRBV14
clone size: .
CDR3 protein: CASSPGFAEAFF
CDR3 DNA: TGTGCCAGCAGTCCTGGATTTGCTGAAGCTTTCTTT

D gene: .
J gene: TRBJ2-7
V gene: TRBV14
clone size: .
CDR3 protein: CASSFTPGDEQYF
CDR3 DNA: TGTGCCAGCAGCTTCACGCCAGGGGACGAGCAGTACTTC

D gene: TRBD1
J gene: TRBJ2-2
V gene: TRBV7-3
clone size: few
CDR3 protein: CASSLSGTGGAGELFF
CDR3 DNA: TGTGCCAGCAGCTTATCCGGGACAGGAGGGGCCGGGGAGCTGTTTTTT

D gene: .
J gene: TRBJ2-3
V gene: TRBV7-3
clone size: .
CDR3 protein: CASSPVAEMITDTQYF
CDR3 DNA: TGTGCCAGCAGCCCGGTAGCGGAAATGATCACAGATACGCAGTATTTT

D gene: .
J gene: TRBJ2-3
V gene: TRBV29-1
clone size: .
CDR3 protein: CSTTRESTDTQYF
CDR3 DNA: TGCAGCACGACAAGGGAGAGCACAGATACGCAGTATTTT

D gene: TRBD2
J gene: TRBJ2-7
V gene: TRBV10-3
clone size: few
CDR3 protein: CAISAGTSGFYEQYF
CDR3 DNA: TGTGCCATCAGTGCCGGGACTAGCGGCTTTTACGAGCAGTACTTC

D gene: .
J gene: TRBJ2-6
V gene: TRBV5-1
clone size: few
CDR3 protein: CASSLEGSSGANVLTF
CDR3 DNA: TGCGCCAGCAGCTTGGAAGGGAGCTCTGGGGCCAACGTCCTGACTTTC

D gene: .
J gene: TRBJ2-7
V gene: TRBV28
clone size: .
CDR3 protein: CASSAITPLYEQYF
CDR3 DNA: TGTGCCAGCAGTGCCATTACCCCCCTCTACGAGCAGTACTTC

D gene: TRBD1
J gene: TRBJ1-1
V gene: TRBV12-5
clone size: many
CDR3 protein: CASGSPSGTGRTEAFF
CDR3 DNA: TGTGCTAGTGGTTCGCCCTCCGGGACAGGGAGAACTGAAGCTTTCTTT

D gene: .
J gene: TRBJ2-3
V gene: TRBV5-1
clone size: few
CDR3 protein: CASSFQGGDTQYF
CDR3 DNA: TGCGCCAGCAGCTTTCAGGGTGGAGATACGCAGTATTTT

D gene: .
J gene: TRBJ1-2
V gene: TRBV4-1
clone size: many
CDR3 protein: CASSLGQAEVYGYTF
CDR3 DNA: TGCGCCAGCAGCCTCGGGCAAGCAGAGGTCTATGGCTACACCTTC

D gene: TRBD2
J gene: TRBJ2-3
V gene: TRBV3-1
clone size: few
CDR3 protein: CASSQDGLAGDTQYF
CDR3 DNA: TGTGCCAGCAGCCAAGATGGGCTAGCGGGAGATACGCAGTATTTT

D gene: TRBD1
J gene: TRBJ2-5
V gene: TRBV29-1
clone size: many
CDR3 protein: CSVDGQGTPQQAF
CDR3 DNA: TGCAGCGTTGACGGACAGGGGACTCCCCAACAAGCCTTC

D gene: TRBD1
J gene: TRBJ2-5
V gene: TRBV7-9
clone size: few
CDR3 protein: CASSFTGVRQETQYF
CDR3 DNA: TGTGCCAGCAGCTTTACAGGGGTACGTCAAGAGACCCAGTACTTC

D gene: .
J gene: TRBJ2-3
V gene: TRBV29-1
clone size: medium-sized
CDR3 protein: CSVELVADTQYF
CDR3 DNA: TGCAGCGTTGAACTAGTCGCAGATACGCAGTATTTT

D gene: .
J gene: TRBJ2-5
V gene: TRBV7-2
clone size: many
CDR3 protein: CASSLNRAETQYF
CDR3 DNA: TGTGCCAGCAGCTTAAACAGGGCAGAGACCCAGTACTTC

D gene: .
J gene: TRBJ2-5
V gene: TRBV5-6
clone size: few
CDR3 protein: CASSLDRFEETQYF
CDR3 DNA: TGTGCCAGCAGCTTGGATAGATTTGAAGAGACCCAGTACTTC

D gene: .
J gene: TRBJ2-5
V gene: TRBV6-2/TRBV6-3
clone size: .
CDR3 protein: CASSYSVETQYF
CDR3 DNA: TGTGCCAGCAGTTACTCGGTTGAGACCCAGTACTTC

D gene: .
J gene: TRBJ1-5
V gene: TRBV19
clone size: .
CDR3 protein: CASSILAWQGGQPQHF
CDR3 DNA: TGTGCCAGTAGTATATTAGCGTGGCAGGGAGGACAGCCCCAGCATTTT

D gene: .
J gene: TRBJ1-1
V gene: TRBV27
clone size: few
CDR3 protein: CASRFRGETGAFF
CDR3 DNA: TGTGCCAGCAGGTTCAGGGGTGAGACTGGAGCTTTCTTT

D gene: .
J gene: TRBJ2-7
V gene: TRBV20-1
clone size: many
CDR3 protein: CSARERGEGYEQYF
CDR3 DNA: TGCAGTGCTAGGGAAAGGGGGGAGGGCTACGAGCAGTACTTC

D gene: .
J gene: TRBJ2-7
V gene: TRBV29-1
clone size: .
CDR3 protein: CSAKAPGDYEQYF
CDR3 DNA: TGCAGCGCTAAGGCCCCGGGAGACTACGAGCAGTACTTC

D gene: .
J gene: TRBJ1-2
V gene: TRBV20-1
clone size: few
CDR3 protein: CSARDRRGSEYGYTF
CDR3 DNA: TGCAGTGCTAGAGATAGGCGGGGTAGCGAGTATGGCTACACCTTC

D gene: .
J gene: TRBJ2-1
V gene: TRBV12-3/TRBV12-4
clone size: many
CDR3 protein: CASRRPGLSTGEQFF
CDR3 DNA: TGTGCCAGCAGGCGACCGGGACTTAGCACGGGTGAGCAGTTCTTC

D gene: TRBD1
J gene: TRBJ2-6
V gene: TRBV5-1
clone size: .
CDR3 protein: CASSSRDRVVGANVLTF
CDR3 DNA: TGCGCCAGCAGCTCGCGGGACAGGGTAGTTGGGGCCAACGTCCTGACTTTC

D gene: .
J gene: TRBJ1-3
V gene: TRBV29-1
clone size: many
CDR3 protein: CSVASSGNTIYF
CDR3 DNA: TGCAGCGTTGCCAGCTCTGGAAACACCATATATTTT

D gene: .
J gene: TRBJ1-3
V gene: TRBV6-2/TRBV6-3
clone size: few
CDR3 protein: CASTADRTGNTIYF
CDR3 DNA: TGTGCCAGCACCGCGGACCGTACTGGAAACACCATATATTTT

D gene: .
J gene: TRBJ2-5
V gene: TRBV18
clone size: many
CDR3 protein: CASSSTGRQETQYF
CDR3 DNA: TGTGCCAGCTCGTCGACAGGGAGGCAAGAGACCCAGTACTTC